This TCR beta chain came from a study of blood T cell repertoires in COVID-19. Study as a whole: Acute and convalescent COVID-19 samples came from the United States, Italy and Spain. Sources were T cells, B-cell-depleted T cells, or PBMCs; the material itself was cDNA or gDNA.

In the source study's methods: Amplification of reference gene primers provided the estimated nucleated cell counts. The data were produced by immunoSEQ multiplex PCR, yet TCRdb's version contains in-frame clones alone and is incomplete. The V and J calls and the clone size are those of that table, but D and trimming were determined from the DNA. Here the sample spans 150,000 to 200,000 clones, around four fifths being singletons. The CDR3 runs to 16 residues. Trimming removed 8 bases from V and 7 bases from J; junction bases left unmatched: 16. Germline values: CDR1 MNHEY, CDR2 SMNVEV (reference sequence). In this sample, this clone turned up once.

The sequenced sample was peripheral blood. The receptor was derived from a woman older than 75 with acute or convalescent COVID-19. The chain has TRBV27 and TRBJ1-5; 8 positions match TRBD1. The CDR3 reads CASFSPSRTGNQPQHF. CDR3 nucleotides: TGTGCCAGCTTTAGCCCTTCTCGGACAGGGAACCAGCCCCAGCATTTT.